The rows below give T cell receptor beta chains drawn from one sample of a study of identical twins. MiXCR, run by TCRdb on the 5' RACE reads, gives a single entry per CDR3 protein. The table records around 960,000 distinct CDR3 sequences, 9% to 15% of them present only once. These data are also associated with another study on yellow fever vaccine responses in identical twins.

The sample comprised PBMCs. The receptor source for this set is a woman between 18 and 29 years old in good health. Each CDR3 is given with its conserved first and last residue. The order of the fields is clone size, J gene, D gene, V gene, CDR3 protein, CDR3 DNA. D genes are given only for firm matches. Clone size appears in some rows only: once, few, many, or a class for an expanded clone.

few,TRBJ1-2,-,TRBV6-1,CASRRGDNYGYTF,TGTGCCAGCAGAAGAGGAGATAACTATGGCTACACCTTC
many,TRBJ1-2,TRBD1,TRBV20-1,CSARTGSNYGYTF,TGCAGTGCCAGGACAGGGTCTAACTATGGCTACACCTTC
many,TRBJ2-1,TRBD1,TRBV20-1,CSARSSDRGLSNEQFF,TGCAGTGCTAGAAGTTCGGACAGGGGGCTCTCCAATGAGCAGTTCTTC
-,TRBJ2-4,TRBD2,TRBV4-1,CASSQDRLAGGPIAKNIQYF,TGCGCCAGCAGCCAAGATAGACTAGCGGGGGGGCCCATAGCCAAAAACATTCAGTACTTC
once,TRBJ2-1,TRBD2,TRBV20-1,CSASSGAGVFNEQLF,TGCAGTGCTAGTTCGGGCGCGGGAGTGTTCAATGAGCAGCTCTTC
few,TRBJ2-1,TRBD2,TRBV18,CASSPPGLADNEQFF,TGTGCCAGCTCACCACCGGGACTAGCCGACAATGAGCAGTTCTTC
few,TRBJ2-6,TRBD1,TRBV12-3/TRBV12-4,CASSKTGVGANVLTF,TGTGCCAGCAGTAAAACAGGGGTTGGGGCCAACGTCCTGACTTTC
once,TRBJ2-5,TRBD2,TRBV20-1,CSARDSASGRETQYF,TGCAGTGCTAGAGATAGCGCTAGCGGAAGAGAGACCCAGTACTTC
-,TRBJ2-3,-,TRBV7-9,CASSPKLERLGTDTQYF,TGTGCCAGCAGCCCGAAATTGGAGCGCCTAGGCACAGATACGCAGTATTTT
-,TRBJ2-5,-,TRBV2,CASIRGLRETQYF,TGTGCCAGCATAAGGGGGTTACGAGAGACCCAGTACTTC
-,TRBJ2-1,TRBD1,TRBV7-6,CASSWGQGEYNEQFF,TGTGCCAGCAGCTGGGGACAGGGGGAATACAATGAGCAGTTCTTC
-,TRBJ2-5,TRBD1,TRBV12-3/TRBV12-4,CASSFPRTGGYETQYF,TGTGCCAGCAGTTTTCCGCGGACAGGGGGCTACGAGACCCAGTACTTC
-,TRBJ2-1,TRBD1,TRBV27,CASSFTRDREQFF,TGTGCCAGCAGTTTTACTCGGGACAGGGAGCAGTTCTTC
-,TRBJ2-7,TRBD1,TRBV28,CASSLGTGIDEQYF,TGTGCCAGCAGTTTAGGGACAGGGATCGACGAGCAGTACTTC
few,TRBJ2-5,-,TRBV28,CASSFVRVGETQYF,TGTGCCAGCAGTTTTGTGAGGGTGGGAGAGACCCAGTACTTC
many,TRBJ2-2,TRBD1,TRBV7-2,CASSTGGNTGELFF,TGTGCCAGCAGCACAGGGGGCAACACCGGGGAGCTGTTTTTT
few,TRBJ2-2,-,TRBV4-1,CASSQQTGNTGELFF,TGCGCCAGCAGCCAACAAACAGGGAACACCGGGGAGCTGTTTTTT
-,TRBJ2-7,TRBD1,TRBV3-1,CASSQAGTGSSYEQYF,TGTGCCAGCAGCCAAGCCGGGACAGGGAGCTCCTACGAGCAGTACTTC
-,TRBJ2-3,-,TRBV20-1,CSARLEISTDTQYF,TGCAGTGCTAGATTGGAGATTAGCACAGATACGCAGTATTTT
few,TRBJ2-4,TRBD2,TRBV12-3/TRBV12-4,CASSPLGLAGDGAKNIQYF,TGTGCCAGCAGTCCACTGGGACTAGCGGGGGACGGGGCCAAAAACATTCAGTACTTC
few,TRBJ2-5,TRBD1,TRBV3-1,CASSPHGQGGKTQYF,TGTGCCAGCAGCCCCCACGGACAGGGGGGGAAAACCCAGTACTTC
-,TRBJ2-2,TRBD2,TRBV6-1,CASSEFASGTSTGELFF,TGTGCCAGCAGTGAATTTGCTAGCGGGACTTCAACCGGGGAGCTGTTTTTT
many,TRBJ2-5,TRBD2,TRBV5-1,CASTSGNAQETQYF,TGCGCCAGCACTAGCGGGAACGCCCAAGAGACCCAGTACTTC
many,TRBJ2-3,-,TRBV5-6,CASSLWGDTQYF,TGTGCCAGCAGCTTGTGGGGAGATACGCAGTATTTT
-,TRBJ2-5,-,TRBV14,CASSQYVTQYF,TGTGCCAGCAGCCAGTACGTGACCCAGTACTTC
-,TRBJ2-2,TRBD2,TRBV10-1,CASSESVAGTGELFF,TGCGCCAGCAGTGAGTCGGTAGCGGGAACCGGGGAGCTGTTTTTT
-,TRBJ2-1,TRBD1,TRBV24-1,CATTRYADRGNEQFF,TGTGCCACCACCCGATACGCGGACAGGGGAAATGAGCAGTTCTTC
-,TRBJ1-2,-,TRBV5-5,CASSRADGIYGYTF,TGTGCCAGCAGCAGAGCTGACGGGATCTATGGCTACACCTTC
few,TRBJ2-3,-,TRBV27,CASSLTRPDTQYF,TGTGCCAGCAGTTTAACCCGCCCAGATACGCAGTATTTT
few,TRBJ2-7,TRBD2,TRBV7-2,CASSFRTSGYEQYF,TGTGCCAGCAGCTTCCGGACTAGCGGCTACGAGCAGTACTTC
few,TRBJ2-1,-,TRBV29-1,CSVVPGEFF,TGCAGCGTCGTACCTGGAGAGTTCTTC
few,TRBJ1-1,-,TRBV2,CASSTAPYRMYTEAFF,TGTGCCAGCAGTACAGCCCCGTACCGCATGTACACTGAAGCTTTCTTT
many,TRBJ2-2,-,TRBV28,CASRTGGNGELFF,TGTGCCAGCAGGACTGGGGGCAACGGGGAGCTGTTTTTT
-,TRBJ1-6,TRBD1,TRBV5-1,CASSWSGQGNSPLHF,TGCGCCAGCAGCTGGAGTGGACAGGGGAATTCACCCCTCCACTTT
once,TRBJ1-5,-,TRBV11-2,CASSLVAGWGNQPQHF,TGTGCCAGCAGCTTAGTTGCCGGGTGGGGCAATCAGCCCCAGCATTTT
-,TRBJ1-5,-,TRBV15,CATRGRDHNQPQHF,TGTGCAACCAGGGGCAGGGACCACAATCAGCCCCAGCATTTT
few,TRBJ2-5,TRBD2,TRBV6-1,CASSISGGRQETQYF,TGTGCCAGCAGCATTAGCGGGGGCCGACAAGAGACCCAGTACTTC
many,TRBJ1-1,-,TRBV29-1,CGLDRNTEAFF,TGCGGCTTAGACAGGAACACTGAAGCTTTCTTT
many,TRBJ1-1,-,TRBV6-5,CASSYSKAGSTEAFF,TGTGCCAGCAGTTACTCGAAGGCTGGGAGCACTGAAGCTTTCTTT
-,TRBJ2-1,-,TRBV11-2,CASSFPRGGPGGSGSYNEQFF,TGTGCCAGCAGCTTTCCGCGAGGGGGTCCTGGCGGGAGTGGTTCCTACAATGAGCAGTTCTTC